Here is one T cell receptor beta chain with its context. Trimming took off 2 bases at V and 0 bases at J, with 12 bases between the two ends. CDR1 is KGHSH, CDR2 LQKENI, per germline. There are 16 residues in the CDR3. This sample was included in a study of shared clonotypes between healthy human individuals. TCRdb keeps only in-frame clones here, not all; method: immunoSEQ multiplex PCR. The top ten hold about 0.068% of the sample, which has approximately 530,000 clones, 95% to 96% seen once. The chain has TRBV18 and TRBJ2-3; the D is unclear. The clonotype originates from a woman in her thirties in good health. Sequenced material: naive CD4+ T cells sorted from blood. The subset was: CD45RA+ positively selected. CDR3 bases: TGTGCCAGCTCACCAAATGAGGAGTCTAGCACAGATACGCAGTATTTT. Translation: CASSPNEESSTDTQYF. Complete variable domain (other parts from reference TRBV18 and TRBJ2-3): NAGVMQNPRHLVRRRGQEARLRCSPMKGHSHVYWYRQLPEEGLKFMVYLQKENIIDESGMPKERFSAEFPKEGPSILRIQQVVRGDSAAYFCASSPNEESSTDTQYFGPGTRLTVL.